The present entry profiles one T cell receptor (beta chain) with its context. The junction shows a germline mismatch at one end, possibly a read error. The CDR3 has 17 residues. Germline V lookup: CDR1 SSHAT, CDR2 FNYEAQ (reference sequence). Using its own MiXCR run on the RT-PCR reads, TCRdb lists one record per CDR3 protein. The sample lists 90,000 to 120,000 distinct CDR3 sequences; over 30% were seen once. The data stem from a study of patients and donors after allogeneic stem cell transplantation. The source material was blood, either unsorted or a sorted T cell fraction (not recorded which). The clonotype was recovered from a human donor who was either an allogeneic HSCT recipient or a stem cell or donor lymphocyte infusion donor (not recorded which). It is not recorded whose cells these are; they may come from a transplant donor. The chain combines TRBV7-7 with TRBJ2-2; 7 nucleotides line up with TRBD2. The CDR3 DNA sequence: TGTGCTAGCAGCTTACGGGACTATCCCGTGAACACCGGGGAGCTGTTTTTT. It encodes CASSLRDYPVNTGELFF.